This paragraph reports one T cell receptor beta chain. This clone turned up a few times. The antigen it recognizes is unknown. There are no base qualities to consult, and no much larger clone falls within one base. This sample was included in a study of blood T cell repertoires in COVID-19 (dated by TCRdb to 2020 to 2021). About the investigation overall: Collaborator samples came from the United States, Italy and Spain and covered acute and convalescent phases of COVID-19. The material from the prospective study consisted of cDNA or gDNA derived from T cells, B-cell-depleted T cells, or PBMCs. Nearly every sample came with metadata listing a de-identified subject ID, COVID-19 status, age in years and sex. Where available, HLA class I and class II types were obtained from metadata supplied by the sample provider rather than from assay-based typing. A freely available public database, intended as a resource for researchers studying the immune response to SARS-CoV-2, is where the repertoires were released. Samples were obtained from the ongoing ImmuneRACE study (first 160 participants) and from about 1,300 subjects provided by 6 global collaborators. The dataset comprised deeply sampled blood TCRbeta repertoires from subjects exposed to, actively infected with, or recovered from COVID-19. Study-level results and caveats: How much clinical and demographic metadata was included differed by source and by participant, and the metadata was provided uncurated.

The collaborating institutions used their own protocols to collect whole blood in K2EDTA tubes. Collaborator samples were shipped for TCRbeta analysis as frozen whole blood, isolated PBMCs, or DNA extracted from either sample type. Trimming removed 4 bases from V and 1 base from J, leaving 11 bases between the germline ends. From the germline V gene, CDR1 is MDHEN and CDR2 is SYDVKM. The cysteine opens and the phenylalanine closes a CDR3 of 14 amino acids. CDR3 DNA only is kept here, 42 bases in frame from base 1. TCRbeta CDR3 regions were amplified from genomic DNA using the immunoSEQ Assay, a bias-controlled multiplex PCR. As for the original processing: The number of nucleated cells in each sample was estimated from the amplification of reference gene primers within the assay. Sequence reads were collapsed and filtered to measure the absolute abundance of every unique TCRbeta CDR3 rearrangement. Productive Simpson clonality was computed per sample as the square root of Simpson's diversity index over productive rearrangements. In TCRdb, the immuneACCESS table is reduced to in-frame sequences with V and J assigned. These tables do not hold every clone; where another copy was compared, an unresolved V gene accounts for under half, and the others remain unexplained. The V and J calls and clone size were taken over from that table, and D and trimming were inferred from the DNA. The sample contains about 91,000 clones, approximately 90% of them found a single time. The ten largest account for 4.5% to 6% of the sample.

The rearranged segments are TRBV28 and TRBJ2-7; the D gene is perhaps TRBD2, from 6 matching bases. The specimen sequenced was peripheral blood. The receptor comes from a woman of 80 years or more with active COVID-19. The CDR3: CASSSRLVSYEQYF. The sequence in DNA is TGTGCCAGCAGTTCGCGACTAGTTTCCTACGAGCAGTACTTC. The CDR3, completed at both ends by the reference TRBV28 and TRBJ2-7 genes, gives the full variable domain DVKVTQSSRYLVKRTGEKVFLECVQDMDHENMFWYRQDPGLGLRLIYFSYDVKMKEKGDIPEGYSVSREKKERFSLILESASTNQTSMYLCASSSRLVSYEQYFGPGTRLTVT.